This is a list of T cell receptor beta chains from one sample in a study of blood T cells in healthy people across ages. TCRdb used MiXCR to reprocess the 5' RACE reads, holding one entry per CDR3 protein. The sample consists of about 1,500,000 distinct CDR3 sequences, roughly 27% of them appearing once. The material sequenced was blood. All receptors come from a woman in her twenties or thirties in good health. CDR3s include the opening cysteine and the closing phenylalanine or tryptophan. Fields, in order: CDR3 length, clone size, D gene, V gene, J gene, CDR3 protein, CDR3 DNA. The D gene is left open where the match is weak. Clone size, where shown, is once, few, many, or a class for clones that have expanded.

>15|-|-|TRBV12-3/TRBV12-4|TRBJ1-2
CASSSNSRGRWGYTF
TGTGCCAGCAGTTCAAACAGTCGGGGGAGGTGGGGCTACACCTTC
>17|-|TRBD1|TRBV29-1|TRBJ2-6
CSVGTGTAISGANVLTF
TGCAGCGTGGGGACCGGGACAGCCATCTCTGGGGCCAACGTCCTGACTTTC
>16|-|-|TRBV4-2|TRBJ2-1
CASSQDHQGGEYEQFF
TGTGCCAGCAGCCAAGATCACCAGGGGGGAGAGTATGAGCAGTTCTTC
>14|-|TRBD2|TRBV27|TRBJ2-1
CASKRGGLDNEQFF
TGTGCCAGTAAGCGGGGCGGCTTAGACAATGAGCAGTTCTTC
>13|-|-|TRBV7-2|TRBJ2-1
CASSLVDRNEQFF
TGTGCCAGCAGCTTAGTTGATAGGAATGAGCAGTTCTTC
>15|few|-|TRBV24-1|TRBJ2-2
CATSGAPGTAGELFF
TGTGCCACCAGTGGCGCCCCCGGGACGGCCGGGGAGCTGTTTTTT
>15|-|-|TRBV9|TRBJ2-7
CASSLWDGYSYEQYF
TGTGCCAGCAGCCTCTGGGACGGATACTCCTACGAGCAGTACTTC
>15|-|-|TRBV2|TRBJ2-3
CASSGGGPRTDTQYF
TGTGCCAGCAGTGGCGGAGGTCCGCGCACAGATACGCAGTATTTT
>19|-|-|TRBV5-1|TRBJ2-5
CASSLGSGTYTFGSGTQYF
-
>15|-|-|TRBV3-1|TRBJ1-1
CASSFRGQQNTEAFF
TGTGCCAGCAGCTTCCGAGGGCAGCAGAACACTGAAGCTTTCTTT